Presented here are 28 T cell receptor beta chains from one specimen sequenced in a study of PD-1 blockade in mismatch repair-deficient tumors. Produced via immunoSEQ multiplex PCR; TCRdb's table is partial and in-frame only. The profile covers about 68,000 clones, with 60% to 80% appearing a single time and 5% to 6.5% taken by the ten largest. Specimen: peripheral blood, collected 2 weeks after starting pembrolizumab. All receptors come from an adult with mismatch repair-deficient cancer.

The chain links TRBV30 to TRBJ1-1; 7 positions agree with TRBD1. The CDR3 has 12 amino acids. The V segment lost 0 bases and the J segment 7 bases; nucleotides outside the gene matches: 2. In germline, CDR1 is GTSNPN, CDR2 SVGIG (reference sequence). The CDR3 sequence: CAWSVQGDEAFF. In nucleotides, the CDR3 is TGTGCCTGGAGTGTTCAGGGGGATGAAGCTTTCTTT.

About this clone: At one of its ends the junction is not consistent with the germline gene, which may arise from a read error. CDR3 protein: CANSPDREKGAFF. CDR3 DNA: TGTGCCAACTCACCAGACAGGGAAAAGGGGGCTTTCTTT. The chain joins TRBV18 to TRBJ1-1; 7 bases match TRBD1. The CDR3 consists of 13 residues. The germline gives CDR1 KGHSH, CDR2 LQKENI.

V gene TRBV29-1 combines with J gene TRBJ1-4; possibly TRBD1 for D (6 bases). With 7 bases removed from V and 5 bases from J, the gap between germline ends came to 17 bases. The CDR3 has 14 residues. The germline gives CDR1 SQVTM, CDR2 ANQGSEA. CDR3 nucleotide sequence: TGCAGCGGCGCCGTGGACAGCTCGAATGAAAAACTGTTTTTT. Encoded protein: CSGAVDSSNEKLFF.

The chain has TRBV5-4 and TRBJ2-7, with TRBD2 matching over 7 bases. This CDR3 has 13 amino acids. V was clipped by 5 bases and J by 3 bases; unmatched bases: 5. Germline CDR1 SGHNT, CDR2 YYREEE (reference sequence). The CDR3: CASSRPGGYEQYF. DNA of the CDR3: TGTGCCAGCAGTCGCCCGGGGGGCTACGAGCAGTACTTC.

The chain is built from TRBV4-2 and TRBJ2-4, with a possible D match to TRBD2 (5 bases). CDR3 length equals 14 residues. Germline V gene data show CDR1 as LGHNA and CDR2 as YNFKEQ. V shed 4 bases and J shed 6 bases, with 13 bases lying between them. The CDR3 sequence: CASSPERASNIQYF. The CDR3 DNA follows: TGTGCCAGCAGCCCAGAGAGGGCCTCAAACATTCAGTACTTC.

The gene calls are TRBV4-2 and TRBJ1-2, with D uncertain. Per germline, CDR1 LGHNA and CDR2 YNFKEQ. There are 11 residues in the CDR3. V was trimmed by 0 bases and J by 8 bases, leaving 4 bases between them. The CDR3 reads CASSQEGGYTF. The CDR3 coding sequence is TGTGCCAGCAGCCAAGAGGGCGGCTACACCTTC.

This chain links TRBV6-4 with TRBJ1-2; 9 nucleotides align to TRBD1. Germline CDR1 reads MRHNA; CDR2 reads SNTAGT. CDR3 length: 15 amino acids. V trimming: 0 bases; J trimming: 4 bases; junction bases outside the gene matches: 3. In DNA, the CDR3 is TGTGCCAGCAGTGACTCCCCGACAGGGGGCTATGGCTACACCTTC. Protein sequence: CASSDSPTGGYGYTF.

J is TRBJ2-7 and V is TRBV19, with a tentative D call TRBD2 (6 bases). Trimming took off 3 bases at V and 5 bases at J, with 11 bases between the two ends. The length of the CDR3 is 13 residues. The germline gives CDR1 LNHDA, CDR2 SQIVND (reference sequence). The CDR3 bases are TGTGCCAGTAGTATTAGAGGAGGGAACGAGCAGTACTTC. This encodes CASSIRGGNEQYF. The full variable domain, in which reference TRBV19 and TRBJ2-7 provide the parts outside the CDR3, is DGGITQSPKYLFRKEGQNVTLSCEQNLNHDAMYWYRQDPGQGLRLIYYSQIVNDFQKGDIAEGYSVSREKKESFPLTVTSAQKNPTAFYLCASSIRGGNEQYFGPGTRLTVT.

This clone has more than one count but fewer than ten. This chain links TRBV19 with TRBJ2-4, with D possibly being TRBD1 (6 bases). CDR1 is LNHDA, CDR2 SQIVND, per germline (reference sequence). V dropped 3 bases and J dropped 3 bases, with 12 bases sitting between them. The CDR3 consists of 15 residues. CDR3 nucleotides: TGTGCCAGTAGTATTGACGCGACAGGCAAAAACATTCAGTACTTC. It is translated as CASSIDATGKNIQYF.

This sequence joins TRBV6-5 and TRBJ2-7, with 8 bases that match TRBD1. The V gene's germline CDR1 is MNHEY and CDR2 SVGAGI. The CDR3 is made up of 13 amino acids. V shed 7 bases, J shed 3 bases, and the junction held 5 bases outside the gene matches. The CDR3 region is CASKGTGFYEQYF. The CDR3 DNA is TGTGCCAGCAAAGGGACAGGTTTCTACGAGCAGTACTTC.

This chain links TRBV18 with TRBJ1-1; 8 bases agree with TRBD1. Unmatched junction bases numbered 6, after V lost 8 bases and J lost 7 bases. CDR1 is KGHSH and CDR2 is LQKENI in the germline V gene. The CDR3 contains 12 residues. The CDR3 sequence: CASTGGALEAFF. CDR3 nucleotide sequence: TGTGCCAGCACAGGGGGGGCCCTTGAAGCTTTCTTT.

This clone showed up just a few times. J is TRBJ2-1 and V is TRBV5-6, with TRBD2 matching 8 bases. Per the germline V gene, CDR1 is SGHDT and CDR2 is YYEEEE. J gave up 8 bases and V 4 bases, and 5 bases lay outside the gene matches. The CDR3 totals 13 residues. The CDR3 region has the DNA TGTGCCAGCAGCATTGGACTAGCCGATGAGCAGTTCTTC. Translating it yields CASSIGLADEQFF.

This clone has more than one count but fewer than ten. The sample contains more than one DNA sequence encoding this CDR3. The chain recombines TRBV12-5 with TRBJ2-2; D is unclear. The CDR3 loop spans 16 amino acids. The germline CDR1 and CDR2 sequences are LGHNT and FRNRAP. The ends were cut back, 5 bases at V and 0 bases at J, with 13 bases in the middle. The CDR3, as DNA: TGTGCTAGTGGTCCCCCCCGAGGATCGAACACCGGGGAGCTGTTTTTT. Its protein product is CASGPPRGSNTGELFF.

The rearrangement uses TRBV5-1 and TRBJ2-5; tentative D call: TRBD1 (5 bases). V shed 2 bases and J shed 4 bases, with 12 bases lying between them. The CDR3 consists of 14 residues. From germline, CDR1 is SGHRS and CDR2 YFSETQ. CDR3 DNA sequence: TGCGCCAGCAGCTTTCAGGGTAGTGGAGAGACCCAGTACTTC. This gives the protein CASSFQGSGETQYF.

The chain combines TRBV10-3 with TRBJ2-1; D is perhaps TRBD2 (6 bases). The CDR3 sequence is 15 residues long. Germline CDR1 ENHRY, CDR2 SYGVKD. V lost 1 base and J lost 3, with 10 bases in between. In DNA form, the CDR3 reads TGTGCCATCAGTGAGTTTAGCGGATACTACAATGAGCAGTTCTTC. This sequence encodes CAISEFSGYYNEQFF.

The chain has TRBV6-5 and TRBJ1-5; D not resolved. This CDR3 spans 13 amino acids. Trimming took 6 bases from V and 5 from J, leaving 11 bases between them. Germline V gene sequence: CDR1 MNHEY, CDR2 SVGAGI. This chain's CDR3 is CASSSYFDQPQHF. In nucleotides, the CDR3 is TGTGCCAGCAGCTCCTATTTCGATCAGCCCCAGCATTTT.

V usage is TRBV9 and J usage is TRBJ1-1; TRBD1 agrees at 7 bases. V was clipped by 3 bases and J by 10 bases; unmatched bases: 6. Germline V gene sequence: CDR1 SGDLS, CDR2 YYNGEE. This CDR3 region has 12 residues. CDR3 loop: CASSERQGPAFF. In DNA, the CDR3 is TGTGCCAGCAGCGAAAGACAGGGCCCAGCTTTCTTT. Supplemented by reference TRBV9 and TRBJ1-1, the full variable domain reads DSGVTQTPKHLITATGQRVTLRCSPRSGDLSVYWYQQSLDQGLQFLIQYYNGEERAKGNILERFSAQQFPDLHSELNLSSLELGDSALYFCASSERQGPAFFGQGTRLTVV.

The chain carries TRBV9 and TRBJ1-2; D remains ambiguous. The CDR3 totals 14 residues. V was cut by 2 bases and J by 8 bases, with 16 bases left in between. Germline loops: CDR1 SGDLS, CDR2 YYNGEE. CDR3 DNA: TGTGCCAGCAGCGTGGGTCACGCGGTGGGCGGCTACACCTTC. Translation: CASSVGHAVGGYTF.

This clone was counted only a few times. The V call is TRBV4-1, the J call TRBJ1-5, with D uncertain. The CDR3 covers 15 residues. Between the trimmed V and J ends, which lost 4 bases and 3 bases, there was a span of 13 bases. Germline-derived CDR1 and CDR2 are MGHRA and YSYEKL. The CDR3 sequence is CASSLVPGANQPQHF. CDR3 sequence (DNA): TGCGCCAGCAGCCTGGTTCCGGGCGCCAATCAGCCCCAGCATTTT.

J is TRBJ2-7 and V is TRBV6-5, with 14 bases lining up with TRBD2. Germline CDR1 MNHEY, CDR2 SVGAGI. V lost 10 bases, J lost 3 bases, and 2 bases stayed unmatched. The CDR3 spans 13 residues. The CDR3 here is CATGTSGSYEQYF. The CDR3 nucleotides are TGTGCCACCGGGACTAGCGGGAGCTACGAGCAGTACTTC.

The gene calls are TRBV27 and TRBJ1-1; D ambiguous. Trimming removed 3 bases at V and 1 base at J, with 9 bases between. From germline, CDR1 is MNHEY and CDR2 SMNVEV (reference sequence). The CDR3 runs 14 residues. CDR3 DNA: TGTGCCAGCAGTTTCTTGACTCCGAACACTGAAGCTTTCTTT. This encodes CASSFLTPNTEAFF.

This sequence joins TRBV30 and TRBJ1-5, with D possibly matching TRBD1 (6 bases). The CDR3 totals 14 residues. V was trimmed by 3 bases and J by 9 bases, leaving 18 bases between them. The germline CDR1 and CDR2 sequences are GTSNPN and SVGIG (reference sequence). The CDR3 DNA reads TGTGCCTGGAGCGCCAGTGGCAGGGGAGTGCCCCAGCATTTT. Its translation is CAWSASGRGVPQHF.

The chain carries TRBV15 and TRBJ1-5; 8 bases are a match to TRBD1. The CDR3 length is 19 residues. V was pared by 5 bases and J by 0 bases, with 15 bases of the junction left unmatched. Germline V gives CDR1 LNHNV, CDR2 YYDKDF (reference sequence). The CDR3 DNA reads TGTGCCACCAGCCCGGCCGGGAGTCGGACAGGGTTTAGCAATCAGCCCCAGCATTTT. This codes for CATSPAGSRTGFSNQPQHF.

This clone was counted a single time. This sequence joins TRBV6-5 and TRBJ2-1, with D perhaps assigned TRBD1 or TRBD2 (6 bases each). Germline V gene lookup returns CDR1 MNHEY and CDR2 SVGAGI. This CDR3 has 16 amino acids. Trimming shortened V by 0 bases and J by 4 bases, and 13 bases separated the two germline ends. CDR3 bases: TGTGCCAGCAGTTACTCGTCAGGGGCGGGATACAATGAGCAGTTCTTC. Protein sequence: CASSYSSGAGYNEQFF.

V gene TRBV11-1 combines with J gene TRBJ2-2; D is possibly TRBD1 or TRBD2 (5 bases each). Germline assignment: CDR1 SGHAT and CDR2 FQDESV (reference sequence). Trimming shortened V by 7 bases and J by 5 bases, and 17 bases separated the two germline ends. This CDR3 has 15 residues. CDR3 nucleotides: TGTGCCAGCAATTCCGGGACGGCGTTTACCGGGGAGCTGTTTTTT. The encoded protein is CASNSGTAFTGELFF.

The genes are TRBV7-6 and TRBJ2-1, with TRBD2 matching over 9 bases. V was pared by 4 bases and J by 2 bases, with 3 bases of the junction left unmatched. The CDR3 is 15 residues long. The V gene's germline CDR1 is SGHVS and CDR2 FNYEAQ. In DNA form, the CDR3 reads TGTGCCAGCAGCTCACTAGCGGGCGCCTACAATGAGCAGTTCTTC. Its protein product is CASSSLAGAYNEQFF.

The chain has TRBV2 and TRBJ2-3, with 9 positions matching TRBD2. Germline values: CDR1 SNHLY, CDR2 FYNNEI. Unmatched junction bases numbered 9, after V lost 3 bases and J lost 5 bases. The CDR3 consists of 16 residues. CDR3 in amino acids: CASSEATSGYIDTQYF. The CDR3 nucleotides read TGTGCCAGCAGTGAGGCGACTAGCGGCTATATAGATACGCAGTATTTT.

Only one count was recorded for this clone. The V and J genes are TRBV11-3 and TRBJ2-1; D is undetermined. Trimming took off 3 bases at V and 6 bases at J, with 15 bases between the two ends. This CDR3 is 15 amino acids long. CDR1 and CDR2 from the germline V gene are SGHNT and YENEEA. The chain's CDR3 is CASSFRLGSVNEQFF. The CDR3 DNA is TGTGCCAGCAGCTTTAGGCTAGGGTCCGTCAATGAGCAGTTCTTC.